The present T cell receptor (beta chain) was sequenced within a study of T cells in tuberculosis. Study-wide background: The T cells targeted glucose monomycolate, a mycobacterial lipid, via CD1B.

Study-wide results and caveats: The TCR-beta difference was not significant; alpha differences partly reflected length.

At study entry, adolescents had tuberculin skin tests and IGRA screening. The CDR3 loop spans 17 amino acids. The V segment lost 5 bases and the J segment 4 bases; nucleotides outside the gene matches: 9. Germline V gives CDR1 SEHNR, CDR2 FQNEAQ (reference sequence). Libraries were prepared by immunoSEQ multiplex PCR; TCRdb keeps only in-frame clonotypes and omits some of them. The data hold fewer than 40,000 clones, with 95% observed a single time. On this clone itself: The antigen remains unidentified.

This TCR derives from a donor aged 10-29 years with latent tuberculosis or without tuberculosis infection. The sequenced material came from PBMCs. The chain couples TRBV7-9 to TRBJ2-5; TRBD2 aligns across 14 bases. The CDR3 DNA reads TGTGCCAGCAGCCTCAGACTAGCGGGGGGGCGTGTAGAGACCCAGTACTTC. Its translation: CASSLRLAGGRVETQYF.